This T cell receptor (beta chain) was sequenced for a study of blood T cell repertoires in COVID-19. About the research overall: Spain, Italy and the United States supplied samples that represented acute and convalescent COVID-19.

The length of the CDR3 is 15 residues. Trimming left V 7 bases short and J 2 bases short, with 17 bases between. The germline V gene encodes CDR1 SEHNR and CDR2 FQNEAQ (reference sequence). This clone was seen a few times. In the authors' methods: Reference gene primer amplification in the assay estimated nucleated cell counts. Profiling relied on immunoSEQ multiplex PCR, and the TCRdb table lists in-frame clones only, not all of them. V and J calls and clone size come straight from that table; D and trimming were deduced from the DNA. The sample gives roughly 140,000 clones, approximately 82% of which show up once; nearly 10% is in the top ten.

This receptor was identified in a woman aged 45-65 years with acute or convalescent COVID-19. The chain is built from TRBV7-9 and TRBJ2-5; possibly TRBD1 for D (6 bases). Source material: peripheral blood. CDR3 loop: CASTGTGIRQETQYF. The CDR3 DNA is TGTGCCAGCACTGGCACAGGGATCCGGCAAGAGACCCAGTACTTC.